This T cell receptor beta chain originates from a study of blood T cell repertoires in COVID-19. Study-level information: COVID-19 samples collected from the United States, Italy and Spain covered acute and convalescent phases. PBMCs, B-cell-depleted T cells, or T cells provided the cDNA or gDNA that made up the material.

Concerning this clone: The germline gene is not matched at one end of the junction; a read error may be the cause. The sample holds other DNA sequences that translate to the same CDR3.

The CDR3 spans 13 residues. The germline CDR1 and CDR2 sequences are KGHSH and LQKENI. As originally analysed: How many nucleated cells were present was estimated from reference gene primer amplification. TCRdb's table, derived via immunoSEQ multiplex PCR, lists solely in-frame clones and lacks some. The V and J calls and the clone size are those of that table, but D and trimming were determined from the DNA. This table holds around 200,000 clones, around 83% found once. The chain carries TRBV18 and TRBJ1-1, with D hard to call. The source material was peripheral blood. This receptor was identified in a woman aged 40 to 50 with acute or convalescent COVID-19. For the CDR3, the DNA is TGTGCCAGCTCACCGACTAGGACGGCAGAAGCTTTCTTC. It translates to CASSPTRTAEAFF.